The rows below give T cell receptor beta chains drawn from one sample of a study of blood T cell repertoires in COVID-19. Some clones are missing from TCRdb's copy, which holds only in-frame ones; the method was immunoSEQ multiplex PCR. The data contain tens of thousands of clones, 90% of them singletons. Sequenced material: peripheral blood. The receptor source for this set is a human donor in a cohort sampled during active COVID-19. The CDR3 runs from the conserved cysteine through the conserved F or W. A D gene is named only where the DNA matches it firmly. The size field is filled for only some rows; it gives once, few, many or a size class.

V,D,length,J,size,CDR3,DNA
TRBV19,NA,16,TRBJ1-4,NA,CASSLRAGAIGEKLFF,TGTGCCAGTAGTCTCCGGGCGGGGGCTATTGGTGAAAAACTGTTTTTT
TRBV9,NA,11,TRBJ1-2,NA,CATRRDGGYTF,TGTGCCACCAGGCGGGACGGGGGCTACACCTTC
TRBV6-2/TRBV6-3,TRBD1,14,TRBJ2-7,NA,CASSLGQGAYEQYF,TGTGCCAGCAGCCTGGGGCAGGGGGCATACGAGCAGTACTTC
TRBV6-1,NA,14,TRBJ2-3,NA,CASSETLGIDTQYF,TGTGCCAGCAGTGAGACGTTGGGCATAGATACGCAGTATTTT
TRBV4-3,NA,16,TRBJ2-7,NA,CASSGLRTGVPYEQYF,TGCGCCAGCAGCGGACTACGCACAGGAGTCCCCTACGAGCAGTACTTC
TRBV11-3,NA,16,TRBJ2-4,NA,CASSLVILRAKNIQYF,TGTGCCAGCAGCTTAGTGATCCTGCGTGCCAAAAACATTCAGTACTTC
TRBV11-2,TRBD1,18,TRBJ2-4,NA,CASSPVSRTGLAKNIQYF,TGTGCCAGCAGCCCAGTTTCCCGGACAGGGTTAGCCAAAAACATTCAGTACTTC
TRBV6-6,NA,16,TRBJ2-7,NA,CASSYSRTPSSYEQYF,TGTGCCAGCAGTTACTCCAGGACACCAAGCTCCTACGAGCAGTACTTC
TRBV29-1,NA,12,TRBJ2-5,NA,CSVLGREVTQYF,TGCAGCGTCCTGGGCAGGGAAGTGACCCAGTACTTC
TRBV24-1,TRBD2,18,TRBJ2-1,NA,CATSDLASGASSYNEQFF,TGTGCCACCAGTGATTTGGCTAGCGGGGCGAGCTCCTACAATGAGCAGTTCTTC
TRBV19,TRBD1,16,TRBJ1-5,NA,CASARTGREGNQPQHF,TGTGCCAGTGCGAGGACAGGGAGAGAGGGCAATCAGCCCCAGCATTTT
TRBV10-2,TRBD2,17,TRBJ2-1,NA,CASRGVAGEALHNEQFF,TGCGCCAGCAGGGGGGTAGCGGGAGAGGCCCTACACAATGAGCAGTTCTTC
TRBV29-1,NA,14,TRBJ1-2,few,CSVHTPGWAGGYTF,TGCAGCGTCCACACTCCCGGGTGGGCAGGGGGCTACACCTTC
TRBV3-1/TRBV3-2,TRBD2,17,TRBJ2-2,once,CASSQVALAGGGGELFF,TGTGCCAGCAGCCAAGTCGCCCTAGCGGGAGGAGGCGGGGAGCTGTTTTTT
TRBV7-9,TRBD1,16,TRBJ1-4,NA,CASSLLGGQTNEKLFF,TGTGCCAGCAGCTTATTGGGGGGACAGACTAATGAAAAACTGTTTTTT
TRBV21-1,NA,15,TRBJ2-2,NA,CASSKPGDHTGELFF,TGTGCCAGCAGCAAACCGGGAGACCACACCGGGGAGCTGTTTTTT
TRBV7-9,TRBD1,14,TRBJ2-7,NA,CASSSDRSSYEQYF,TGTGCCAGCAGCTCGGACAGGAGCTCCTACGAGCAGTACTTC
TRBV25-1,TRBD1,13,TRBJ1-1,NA,CASTGGAGTEAFF,TGTGCCAGCACAGGGGGCGCGGGCACTGAAGCTTTCTTT
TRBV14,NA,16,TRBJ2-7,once,CASSHLLVGGAYEQYF,TGTGCCAGCAGCCACTTACTTGTCGGGGGAGCCTACGAGCAGTACTTC
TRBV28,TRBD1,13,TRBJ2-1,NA,CASIRTGTAEQFF,TGTGCCAGCATCCGGACAGGGACAGCTGAGCAGTTCTTC
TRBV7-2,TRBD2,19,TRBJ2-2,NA,CASSLGPRLAGGWTGELFF,TGTGCCAGCAGCTTAGGTCCCCGACTAGCGGGAGGATGGACCGGGGAGCTGTTTTTT
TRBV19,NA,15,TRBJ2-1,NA,CASSGLRYQYNEQFF,TGTGCCAGTAGTGGGCTCCGTTATCAATACAATGAGCAGTTCTTC
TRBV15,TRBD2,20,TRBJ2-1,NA,CATSRDAPSGLASFYNEQFF,TGTGCCACCAGCAGAGATGCCCCCTCAGGACTAGCGAGCTTCTACAATGAGCAGTTCTTC
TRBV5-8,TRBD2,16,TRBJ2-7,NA,CASSWGIAGASDEQYF,TGTGCCAGCAGCTGGGGGATAGCGGGAGCATCCGACGAGCAGTACTTC
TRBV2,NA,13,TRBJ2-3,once,CASSLGYTDTQYF,TGTGCCAGCAGTCTCGGTTACACAGATACGCAGTATTTT
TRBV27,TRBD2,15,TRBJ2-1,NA,CASRTGGLAGAEQFF,TGTGCCAGCAGGACGGGGGGGCTAGCGGGAGCTGAGCAGTTCTTC
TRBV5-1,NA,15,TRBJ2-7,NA,CASRLGTGWTYEQYF,TGCGCCAGCAGATTGGGTACAGGGTGGACCTACGAGCAGTACTTC
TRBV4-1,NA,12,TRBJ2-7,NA,CASSQNFYEQYF,TGCGCCAGCAGCCAAAACTTCTACGAGCAGTACTTC
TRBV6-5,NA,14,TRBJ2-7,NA,CASSYDGRPYEQYF,TGTGCCAGCAGTTACGACGGGAGACCCTACGAGCAGTACTTC
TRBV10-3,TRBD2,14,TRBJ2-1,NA,CAIRGLAGGNEQFF,TGTGCCATCCGCGGACTAGCGGGCGGCAATGAGCAGTTCTTC
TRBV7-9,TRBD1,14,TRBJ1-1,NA,CASSLAGQGAFAFF,TGTGCCAGCAGCTTAGCGGGACAGGGGGCTTTCGCTTTCTTT
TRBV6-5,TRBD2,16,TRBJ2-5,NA,CASSWTSGPRKETQYF,TGTGCCAGCAGTTGGACTAGCGGGCCCCGAAAAGAGACCCAGTACTTC
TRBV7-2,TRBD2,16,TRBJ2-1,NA,CASSPVGAGGSTEQFF,TGTGCCAGCAGCCCAGTTGGGGCGGGAGGTTCAACTGAGCAGTTCTTC
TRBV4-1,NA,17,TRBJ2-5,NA,CASSPPPGSGRKETQYF,TGCGCCAGCAGCCCCCCTCCCGGGAGCGGGCGAAAAGAGACCCAGTACTTC
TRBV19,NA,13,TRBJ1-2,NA,CASSIRGRDGYTF,TGTGCCAGTAGTATCCGCGGCAGAGATGGCTACACCTTC
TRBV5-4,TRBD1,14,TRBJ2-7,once,CASSPGQGYYEQYF,TGTGCCAGCAGCCCCGGACAGGGGTACTACGAGCAGTACTTC
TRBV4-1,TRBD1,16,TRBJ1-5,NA,CASSFRQGAFNQPQHF,TGCGCCAGCAGCTTCAGACAGGGCGCTTTTAATCAGCCCCAGCATTTT
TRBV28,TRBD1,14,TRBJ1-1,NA,CASLRGQGHTEAFF,TGTGCCAGCTTGAGGGGACAGGGTCACACTGAAGCTTTCTTT
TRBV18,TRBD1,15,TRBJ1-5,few,CASSPGTGESQPQHF,TGTGCCAGCTCACCGGGGACAGGGGAGAGTCAGCCCCAGCATTTT
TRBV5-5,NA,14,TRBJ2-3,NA,CASSLGGGTDTQYF,TGTGCCAGCAGCCTGGGGGGAGGCACAGATACGCAGTATTTT